This TCR beta chain came from a study of tumor and adjacent non-tumor tissue in lung cancer. Across the whole study: Approximately 4.2 million productive TCRbeta reads were obtained per sample on average.

A modified ARM-PCR protocol with three rounds of nested PCR amplified TCRbeta. TCRdb used MiXCR to reprocess the multiplex PCR reads, holding one entry per CDR3 protein. The table shows 120,000 or so distinct CDR3 sequences, with around three fifths occurring only once. This clonotype was detected only a few times. A much more abundant neighbour one base away suggests this may be a read error. Germline V gives CDR1 MNHEY, CDR2 SVGAGI. There are 13 residues in the CDR3. No cell sorting was done before RNA was extracted from the tissue. The sequenced sample was lung tumor tissue. The chain has TRBV6-5 and TRBJ1-1; TRBD1 might be the D (6 bases). The origin of this receptor is a young man with non-small cell lung cancer. The CDR3 nucleotides read TGTACCAGCAGTTACCCCGGACAGAGTGAAGCTTTCTTT. Translated, it gives CTSSYPGQSEAFF.